This T cell receptor (beta chain) is from a study of T cell responses to AZD1222 COVID-19 vaccine. Study outcomes and limitations: It was only after the peak T cell response that any repertoires were sampled. Donor demographics were predominantly white British with a female majority; clonal diversity may be underestimated.

Some clones are missing from TCRdb's copy, which holds only in-frame ones; the method was immunoSEQ multiplex PCR. The sample carries 60,000 to 75,000 clones, roughly 85% recorded once. Looked up from germline, CDR1 is SGHDT and CDR2 is YYEEEE. CDR3 size: 13 residues. V was pared by 1 base and J by 2 bases, with 7 bases between. Remarks on this clone: Its antigen is not identified.

Analysis merged second doses at about 4 or about 12 weeks. The material was peripheral blood, obtained 28 days after the second AZD1222 dose. The sequence was collected from an adult who received the AZD1222 COVID-19 vaccine. The chain carries TRBV5-6 and TRBJ2-7; D not certain. The CDR3 nucleotides are TGTGCCAGCAGCTTGTGGGGTCCCTACGAGCAGTACTTC. This codes for CASSLWGPYEQYF.